This T cell receptor beta chain came from a study of blood T cell repertoires in COVID-19. Sequenced by immunoSEQ multiplex PCR; TCRdb stores in-frame clones only, minus some. The sample has about half a million clones, 75% to 90% seen once. In its sample, this clone was seen once. Trimming took off 5 bases at V and 3 bases at J, with 10 bases between the two ends. The CDR3 is 13 residues long. From germline, CDR1 is SGHAT and CDR2 FQDESV (reference sequence). Specimen: peripheral blood. The gene calls are TRBV11-1 and TRBJ1-1; D may be TRBD1 (5 bases). This receptor was obtained from a human donor in a cohort sampled during active COVID-19. The CDR3 coding sequence is TGTGCCAGCAGCCCCAGGGCCCACACTGAAGCTTTCTTT. This gives the protein CASSPRAHTEAFF.